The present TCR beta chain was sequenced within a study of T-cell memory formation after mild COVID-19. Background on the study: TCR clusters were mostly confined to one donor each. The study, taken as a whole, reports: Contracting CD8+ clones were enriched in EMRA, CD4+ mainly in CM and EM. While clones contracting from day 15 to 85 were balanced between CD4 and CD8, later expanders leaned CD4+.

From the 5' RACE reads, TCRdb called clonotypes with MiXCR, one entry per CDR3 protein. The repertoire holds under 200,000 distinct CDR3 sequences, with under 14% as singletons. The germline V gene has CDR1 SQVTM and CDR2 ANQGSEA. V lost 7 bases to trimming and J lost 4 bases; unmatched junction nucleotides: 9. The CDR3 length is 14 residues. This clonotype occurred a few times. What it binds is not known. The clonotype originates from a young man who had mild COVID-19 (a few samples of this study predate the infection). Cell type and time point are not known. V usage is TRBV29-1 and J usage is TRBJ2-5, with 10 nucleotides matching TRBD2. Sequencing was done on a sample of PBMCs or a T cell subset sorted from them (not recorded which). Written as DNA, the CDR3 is TGCAGCGCATTACTAGCGGGGAATCGAGAGACCCAGTACTTC. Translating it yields CSALLAGNRETQYF.